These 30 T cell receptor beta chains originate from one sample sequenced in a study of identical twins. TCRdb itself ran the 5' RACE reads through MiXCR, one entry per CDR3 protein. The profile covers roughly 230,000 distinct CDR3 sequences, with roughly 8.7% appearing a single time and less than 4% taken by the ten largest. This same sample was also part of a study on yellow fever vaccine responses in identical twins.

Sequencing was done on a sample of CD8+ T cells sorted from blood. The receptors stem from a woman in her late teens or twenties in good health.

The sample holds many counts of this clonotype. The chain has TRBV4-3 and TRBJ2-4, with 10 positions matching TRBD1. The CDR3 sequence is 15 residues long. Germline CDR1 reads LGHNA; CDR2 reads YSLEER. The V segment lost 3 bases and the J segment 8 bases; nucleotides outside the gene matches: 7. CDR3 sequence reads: CASSQDRGMWDIQYF. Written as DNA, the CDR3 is TGCGCCAGCAGCCAGGACAGGGGGATGTGGGACATTCAGTACTTC.

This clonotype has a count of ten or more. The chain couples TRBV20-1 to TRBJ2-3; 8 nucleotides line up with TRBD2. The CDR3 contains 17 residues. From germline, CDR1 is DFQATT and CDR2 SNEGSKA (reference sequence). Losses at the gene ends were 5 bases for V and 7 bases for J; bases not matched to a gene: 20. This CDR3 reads CSALLLGVLREGNTQYF. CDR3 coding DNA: TGCAGTGCTCTCCTTTTGGGGGTACTCCGGGAGGGAAATACGCAGTATTTT.

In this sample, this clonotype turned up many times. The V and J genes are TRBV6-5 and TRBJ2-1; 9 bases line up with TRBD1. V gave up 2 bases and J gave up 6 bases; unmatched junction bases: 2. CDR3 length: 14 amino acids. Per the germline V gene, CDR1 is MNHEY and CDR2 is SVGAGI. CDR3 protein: CASSYVQGANEQFF. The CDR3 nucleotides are TGTGCCAGCAGTTACGTACAGGGGGCCAATGAGCAGTTCTTC.

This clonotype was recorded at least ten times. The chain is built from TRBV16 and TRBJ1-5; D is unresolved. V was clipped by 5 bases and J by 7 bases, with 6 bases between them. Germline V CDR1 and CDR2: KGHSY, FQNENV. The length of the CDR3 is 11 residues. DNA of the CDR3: TGTGCCAGCAGCGAGGGCCAGCCCCAGCATTTT. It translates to CASSEGQPQHF.

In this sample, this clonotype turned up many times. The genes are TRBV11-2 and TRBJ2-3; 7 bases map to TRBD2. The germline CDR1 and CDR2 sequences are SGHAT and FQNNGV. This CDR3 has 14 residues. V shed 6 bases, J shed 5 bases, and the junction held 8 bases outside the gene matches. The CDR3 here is CASRDLAEEDTQYF. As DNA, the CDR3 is TGTGCCAGCAGGGACCTAGCGGAGGAAGATACGCAGTATTTT. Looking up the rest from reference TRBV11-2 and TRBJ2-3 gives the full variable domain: EAGVAQSPRYKIIEKRQSVAFWCNPISGHATLYWYQQILGQGPKLLIQFQNNGVVDDSQLPKDRFSAERLKGVDSTLKIQPAKLEDSAVYLCASRDLAEEDTQYFGPGTRLTVL.

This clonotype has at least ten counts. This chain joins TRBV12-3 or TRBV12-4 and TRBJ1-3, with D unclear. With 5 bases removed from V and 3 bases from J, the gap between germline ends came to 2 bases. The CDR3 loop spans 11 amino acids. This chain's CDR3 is CASSNGNTIYF. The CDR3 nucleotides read TGTGCCAGCAGTAATGGAAACACCATATATTTT.

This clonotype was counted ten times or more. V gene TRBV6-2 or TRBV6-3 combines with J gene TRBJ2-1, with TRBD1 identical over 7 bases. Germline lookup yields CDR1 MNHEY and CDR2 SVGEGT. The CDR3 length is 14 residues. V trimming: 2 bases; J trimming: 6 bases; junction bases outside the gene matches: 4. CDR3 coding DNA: TGTGCCAGCAGTTACGACAGGGAAGTCAATGAGCAGTTCTTC. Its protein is CASSYDREVNEQFF.

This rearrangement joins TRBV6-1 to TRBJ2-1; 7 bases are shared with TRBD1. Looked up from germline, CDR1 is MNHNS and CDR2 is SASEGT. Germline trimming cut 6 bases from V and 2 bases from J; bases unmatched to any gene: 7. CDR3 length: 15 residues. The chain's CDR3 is CASSPDRVAYNEQFF. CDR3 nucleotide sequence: TGTGCCAGCAGCCCCGACAGGGTAGCCTACAATGAGCAGTTCTTC.

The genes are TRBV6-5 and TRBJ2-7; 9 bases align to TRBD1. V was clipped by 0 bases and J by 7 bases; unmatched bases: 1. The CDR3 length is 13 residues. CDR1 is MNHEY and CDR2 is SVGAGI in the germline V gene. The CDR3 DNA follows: TGTGCCAGCAGTTACTCGACAGGGGGAGAGCAGTACTTC. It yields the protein CASSYSTGGEQYF.

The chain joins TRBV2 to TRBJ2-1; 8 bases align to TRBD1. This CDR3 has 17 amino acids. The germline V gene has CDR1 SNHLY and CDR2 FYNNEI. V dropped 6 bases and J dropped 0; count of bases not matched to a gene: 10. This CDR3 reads CASRPLTGVSSYNEQFF. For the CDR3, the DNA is TGTGCCAGCAGGCCTCTGACAGGGGTAAGCTCCTACAATGAGCAGTTCTTC.

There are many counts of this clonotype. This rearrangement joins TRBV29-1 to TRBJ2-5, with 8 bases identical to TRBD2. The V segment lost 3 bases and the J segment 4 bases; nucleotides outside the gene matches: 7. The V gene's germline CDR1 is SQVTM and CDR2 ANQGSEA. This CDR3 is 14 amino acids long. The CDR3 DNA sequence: TGCAGCGTTGAGGGGACTAGTTACGGAGAGACCCAGTACTTC. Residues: CSVEGTSYGETQYF.

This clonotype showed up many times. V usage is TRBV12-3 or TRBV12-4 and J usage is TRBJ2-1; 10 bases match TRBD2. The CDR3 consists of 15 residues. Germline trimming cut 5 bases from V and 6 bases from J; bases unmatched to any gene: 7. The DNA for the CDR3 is TGTGCCAGCAGTCCCGAAGCGGGAGGGATCAATGAGCAGTTCTTC. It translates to CASSPEAGGINEQFF.

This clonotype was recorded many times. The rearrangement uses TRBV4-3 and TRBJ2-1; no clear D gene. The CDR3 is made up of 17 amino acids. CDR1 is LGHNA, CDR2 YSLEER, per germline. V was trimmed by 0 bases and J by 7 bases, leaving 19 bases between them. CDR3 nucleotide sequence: TGCGCCAGCAGCCAAGACAAGTACCTAGAGAATACGAATGAGCAGTTCTTC. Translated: CASSQDKYLENTNEQFF.

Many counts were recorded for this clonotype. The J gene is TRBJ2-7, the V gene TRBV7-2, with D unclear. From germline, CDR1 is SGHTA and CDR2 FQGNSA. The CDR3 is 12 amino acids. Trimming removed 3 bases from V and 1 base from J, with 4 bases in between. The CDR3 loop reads CASSFVSYEQYF. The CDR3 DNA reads TGTGCCAGCAGCTTCGTGTCCTACGAGCAGTACTTC.

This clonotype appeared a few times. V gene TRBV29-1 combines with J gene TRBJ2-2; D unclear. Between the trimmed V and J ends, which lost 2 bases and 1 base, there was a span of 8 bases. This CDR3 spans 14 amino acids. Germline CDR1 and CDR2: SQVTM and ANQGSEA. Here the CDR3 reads CSVEKGRNTGELFF. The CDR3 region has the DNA TGCAGCGTTGAAAAAGGGCGGAACACCGGGGAGCTGTTTTTT.

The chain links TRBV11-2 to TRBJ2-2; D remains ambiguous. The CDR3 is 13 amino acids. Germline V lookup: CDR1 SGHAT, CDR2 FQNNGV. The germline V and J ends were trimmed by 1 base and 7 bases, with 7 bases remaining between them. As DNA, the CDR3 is TGTGCCAGCAGCTTAGGGGGTATCGGGGAGCTGTTTTTT. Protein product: CASSLGGIGELFF.

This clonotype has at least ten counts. CDR3 protein: CATSRVTGGIDEQYF. CDR3 sequence (DNA): TGTGCCACCAGCAGAGTAACAGGGGGAATAGACGAGCAGTACTTC. The J gene is TRBJ2-7, the V gene TRBV15; 8 bases align to TRBD1. The CDR3 totals 15 residues. Germline CDR1 LNHNV, CDR2 YYDKDF (reference sequence). Germline trimming cut 1 base from V and 5 bases from J; bases unmatched to any gene: 7.

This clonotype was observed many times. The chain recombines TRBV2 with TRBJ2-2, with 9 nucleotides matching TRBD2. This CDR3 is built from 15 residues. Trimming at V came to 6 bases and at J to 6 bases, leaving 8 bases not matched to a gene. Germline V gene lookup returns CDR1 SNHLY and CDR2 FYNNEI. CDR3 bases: TGTGCCAGCAGGCACGGGACTAGCCGTTCCGGGGAGCTGTTTTTT. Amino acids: CASRHGTSRSGELFF. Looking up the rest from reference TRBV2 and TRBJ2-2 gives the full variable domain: EPEVTQTPSHQVTQMGQEVILRCVPISNHLYFYWYRQILGQKVEFLVSFYNNEISEKSEIFDDQFSVERPDGSNFTLKIRSTKLEDSAMYFCASRHGTSRSGELFFGEGSRLTVL.

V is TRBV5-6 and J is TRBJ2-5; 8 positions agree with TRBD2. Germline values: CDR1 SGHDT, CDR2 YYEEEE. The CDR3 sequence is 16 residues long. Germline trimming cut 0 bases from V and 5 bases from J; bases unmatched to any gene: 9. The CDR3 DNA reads TGTGCCAGCAGCTTGGACGGGGGGGGCTGGAAGGAGACCCAGTACTTC. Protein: CASSLDGGGWKETQYF.

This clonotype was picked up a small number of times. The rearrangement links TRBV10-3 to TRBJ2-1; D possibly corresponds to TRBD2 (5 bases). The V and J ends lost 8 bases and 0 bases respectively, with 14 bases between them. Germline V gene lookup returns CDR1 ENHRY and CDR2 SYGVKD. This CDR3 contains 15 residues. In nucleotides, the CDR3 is TGTGCCATCTCCCCGGGGTTAAGCTCCTACAATGAGCAGTTCTTC. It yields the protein CAISPGLSSYNEQFF.

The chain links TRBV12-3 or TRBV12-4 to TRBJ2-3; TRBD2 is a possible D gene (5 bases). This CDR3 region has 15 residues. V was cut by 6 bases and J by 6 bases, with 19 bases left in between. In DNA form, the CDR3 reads TGTGCCAGCAGGCCAGGCCTCACTAGGACGGATACGCAGTATTTT. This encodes CASRPGLTRTDTQYF.

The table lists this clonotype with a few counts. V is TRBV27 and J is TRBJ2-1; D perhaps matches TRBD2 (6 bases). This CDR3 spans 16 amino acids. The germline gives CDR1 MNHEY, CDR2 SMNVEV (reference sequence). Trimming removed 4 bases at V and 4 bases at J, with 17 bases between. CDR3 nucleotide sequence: TGTGCCAGCAGTTCGGGACTCCCGGACGGTTACAATGAGCAGTTCTTC. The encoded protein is CASSSGLPDGYNEQFF.

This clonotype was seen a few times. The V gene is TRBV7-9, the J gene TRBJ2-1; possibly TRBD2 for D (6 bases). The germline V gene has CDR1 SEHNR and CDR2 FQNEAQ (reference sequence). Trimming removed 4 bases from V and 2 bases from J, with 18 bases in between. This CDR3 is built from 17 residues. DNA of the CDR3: TGTGCCAGCAGCTCCGTCAAGGAGGGAAGGGCCTACAATGAGCAGTTCTTC. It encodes CASSSVKEGRAYNEQFF.

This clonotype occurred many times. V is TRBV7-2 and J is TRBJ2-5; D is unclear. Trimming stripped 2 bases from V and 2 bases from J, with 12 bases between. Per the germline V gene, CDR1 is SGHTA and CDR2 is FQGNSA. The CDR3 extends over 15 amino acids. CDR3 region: CASSLRWTEQETQYF. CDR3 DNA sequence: TGTGCCAGCAGCTTAAGGTGGACGGAACAAGAGACCCAGTACTTC.

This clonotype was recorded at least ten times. As DNA, the CDR3 is TGTGCCAGCAGTTTATTGGCGGATCCCTCCTACGAGCAGTACTTC. Protein: CASSLLADPSYEQYF. The V and J genes are TRBV12-3 or TRBV12-4 and TRBJ2-7, with no clear D. The CDR3 runs 15 residues. V shed 2 bases and J shed 0 bases, with 11 bases lying between them.

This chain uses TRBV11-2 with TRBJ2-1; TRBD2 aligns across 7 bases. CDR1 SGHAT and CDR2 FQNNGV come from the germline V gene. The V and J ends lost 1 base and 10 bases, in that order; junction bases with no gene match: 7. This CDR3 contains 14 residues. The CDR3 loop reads CASSLGGRAREQFF. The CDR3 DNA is TGTGCCAGCAGCTTAGGAGGGAGGGCCCGGGAGCAGTTCTTC.

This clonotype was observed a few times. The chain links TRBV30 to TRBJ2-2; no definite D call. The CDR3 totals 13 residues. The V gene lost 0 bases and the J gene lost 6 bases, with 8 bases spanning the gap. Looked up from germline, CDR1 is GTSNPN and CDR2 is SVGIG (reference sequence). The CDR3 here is CAWSVLGAGELFF. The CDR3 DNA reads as TGTGCCTGGAGTGTACTCGGAGCCGGGGAGCTGTTTTTT. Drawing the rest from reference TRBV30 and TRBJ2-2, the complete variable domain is SQTIHQWPATLVQPVGSPLSLECTVEGTSNPNLYWYRQAAGRGLQLLFYSVGIGQISSEVPQNLSASRPQDRQFILSSKKLLLSDSGFYLCAWSVLGAGELFFGEGSRLTVL.

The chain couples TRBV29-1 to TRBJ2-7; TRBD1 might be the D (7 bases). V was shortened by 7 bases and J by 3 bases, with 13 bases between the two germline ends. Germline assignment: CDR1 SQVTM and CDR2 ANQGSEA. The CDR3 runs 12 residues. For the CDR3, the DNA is TGCAGCGGGGGGGACAGCCTCTACGAGCAGTACTTC. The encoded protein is CSGGDSLYEQYF.

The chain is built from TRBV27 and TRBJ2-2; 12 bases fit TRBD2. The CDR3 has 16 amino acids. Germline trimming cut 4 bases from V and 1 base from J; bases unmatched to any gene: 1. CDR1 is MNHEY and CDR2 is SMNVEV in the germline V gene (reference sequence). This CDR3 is CASSSGLAGNTGELFF. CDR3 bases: TGTGCCAGCAGTTCGGGACTAGCGGGGAACACCGGGGAGCTGTTTTTT.

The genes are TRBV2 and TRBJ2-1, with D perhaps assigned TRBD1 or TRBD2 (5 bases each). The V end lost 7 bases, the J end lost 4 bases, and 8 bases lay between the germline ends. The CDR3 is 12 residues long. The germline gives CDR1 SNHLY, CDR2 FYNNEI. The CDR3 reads CASMGVYNEQFF. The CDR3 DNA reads TGTGCCAGCATGGGGGTGTACAATGAGCAGTTCTTC.